The 29 T cell receptor beta chains in this list originate from one sample, sequenced in a study of human T cells and chemical hapten exposure. Time point denoted: patch test 1, 2 weeks after DPC sensitization. Treatment given: therapeutic diphenylcyclopropenone sensitization with weekly scalp DPC. A single record per CDR3 protein comes from TCRdb applying MiXCR to the RACE reads. The profile covers 95,000 to 150,000 distinct CDR3 sequences, with roughly an eighth appearing a single time and 0.92% taken by the ten largest. The input for sequencing was whole blood, taken in connection with sensitization to the hapten diphenylcyclopropenone (DPC). These receptors were obtained from a man between 18 and 29 years old with alopecia areata. Some clones in this sample may be carry-over from other donors' samples.

In its sample, this clonotype was seen a few times. The chain couples TRBV11-2 to TRBJ2-2; D may be TRBD2 (5 bases). The CDR3 runs to 15 residues. V lost 0 bases and J 1 base, leaving 6 bases between the germline ends. Germline V CDR1 and CDR2: SGHAT, FQNNGV. CDR3 protein: CASSLEAGNTGELFF. The CDR3 DNA reads TGTGCCAGCAGCTTAGAGGCGGGGAACACCGGGGAGCTGTTTTTT.

This clonotype was detected a few times. Here the CDR3 DNA reads TGTGCCATCAGTGAGTGGGCCGACCGCCTGAGATCCTACGAGCAGTACTTC. This gives the protein CAISEWADRLRSYEQYF. The rearrangement joins TRBV10-3 to TRBJ2-7, with D hard to call. The V and J ends lost 1 base and 1 base respectively, with 17 bases between them. The CDR3 is made up of 17 amino acids. Germline V lookup: CDR1 ENHRY, CDR2 SYGVKD.

V and J are TRBV3-1 and TRBJ1-2; the D gene is possibly TRBD1 (5 bases). The CDR3 runs to 15 residues. V was pared by 1 base and J by 7 bases, with 16 bases between. Germline CDR1 LGHDT, CDR2 YNNKEL (reference sequence). This CDR3 reads CASSQADSRSLGYTF. Written as DNA, the CDR3 is TGTGCCAGCAGCCAAGCTGACAGTAGGTCGCTTGGCTACACCTTC.

This clonotype has a handful of counts. The gene calls are TRBV25-1 and TRBJ1-5, with D maybe TRBD1 (5 bases). The CDR3 totals 14 residues. Germline lookup yields CDR1 MGHDK and CDR2 SYGVNS. V lost 2 bases to trimming and J lost 5 bases, with 10 bases between them. CDR3 sequence reads: CASSEGALYQPQHF. The CDR3 coding sequence is TGTGCCAGCAGTGAAGGGGCGCTATATCAGCCCCAGCATTTT.

The V and J genes are TRBV29-1 and TRBJ2-2; D might be TRBD2 (6 bases). V was shortened by 7 bases and J by 4 bases, with 16 bases between the two germline ends. This CDR3 is built from 14 residues. Germline V lookup: CDR1 SQVTM, CDR2 ANQGSEA. CDR3 region: CSANAGTSTGELFF. CDR3 DNA: TGCAGCGCTAACGCCGGGACTTCCACCGGGGAGCTGTTTTTT.

This clonotype has at least ten counts. This chain uses TRBV10-3 with TRBJ1-1; TRBD1 matches 7 bases. Per the germline V gene, CDR1 is ENHRY and CDR2 is SYGVKD. The trim removed 2 bases at V and 6 bases at J, leaving 9 bases unmatched. The CDR3 has 15 residues. The CDR3 is CAISEEDRFEAEAFF. CDR3 bases: TGTGCCATCAGTGAGGAGGACAGGTTCGAAGCTGAAGCTTTCTTT.

This clonotype has just a few counts. The V gene is TRBV4-3, the J gene TRBJ2-3; D possibly uses TRBD1 or TRBD2 (5 bases each). The CDR3 consists of 14 residues. Trimming took off 4 bases at V and 1 base at J, with 9 bases between the two ends. Germline V gives CDR1 LGHNA, CDR2 YSLEER. The CDR3 coding sequence is TGCGCCAGCAGCCCGGGACGCCGCACAGATACGCAGTATTTT. Encoded protein: CASSPGRRTDTQYF.

V gene TRBV5-1 combines with J gene TRBJ2-2; D ambiguous. The CDR3 loop spans 14 amino acids. Germline V CDR1 and CDR2: SGHRS, YFSETQ. The V and J ends lost 1 base and 1 base respectively, with 5 bases between them. The CDR3 here is CASSLLGNTGELFF. The CDR3 nucleotides are TGCGCCAGCAGCTTGCTGGGGAACACCGGGGAGCTGTTTTTT.

This clonotype was found a few times. The V and J genes are TRBV15 and TRBJ1-4; unclear D gene. The CDR3 runs to 14 residues. The V and J ends lost 0 bases and 4 bases respectively, with 6 bases between them. CDR1 and CDR2 (germline): LNHNV, YYDKDF (reference sequence). Here the CDR3 DNA reads TGTGCCACCAGCAGAGACAGTCGTAATGAAAAACTGTTTTTT. Protein product: CATSRDSRNEKLFF.

In its sample, this clonotype was seen a few times. The V call is TRBV2, the J call TRBJ2-3, with 7 positions matching TRBD1. CDR1 and CDR2 (germline): SNHLY, FYNNEI. This CDR3 is built from 16 residues. V gave up 3 bases and J gave up 2 bases; unmatched junction bases: 8. The CDR3 loop reads CASSDLSTGHTDTQYF. CDR3 coding DNA: TGTGCCAGCAGTGACCTTTCGACAGGGCACACAGATACGCAGTATTTT.

This clonotype was detected only a few times. The gene calls are TRBV12-3 or TRBV12-4 and TRBJ2-7, with D unresolved. This CDR3 spans 13 amino acids. Deletions cut 5 bases from V and 5 bases from J, with 13 bases between. The DNA for the CDR3 is TGTGCCAGCAGTCTCCAAGGTTGGGACGAGCAGTACGTC. As protein: CASSLQGWDEQYV.

This clonotype was observed at least ten times. This chain links TRBV2 with TRBJ2-1; D gene unclear. Germline CDR1 is SNHLY and CDR2 is FYNNEI. The CDR3 extends over 10 amino acids. The V and J ends lost 7 bases and 9 bases respectively, with 7 bases between them. CDR3 sequence (DNA): TGTGCCAGCATGTTCGGTGAGCAGTTCTTC. Protein: CASMFGEQFF. The full variable domain, with the rest looked up from reference TRBV2 and TRBJ2-1, is EPEVTQTPSHQVTQMGQEVILRCVPISNHLYFYWYRQILGQKVEFLVSFYNNEISEKSEIFDDQFSVERPDGSNFTLKIRSTKLEDSAMYFCASMFGEQFFGPGTRLTVL.

In its sample, this clonotype was seen a few times. The chain links TRBV7-9 to TRBJ1-5; 7 nucleotides agree with TRBD1. V dropped 2 bases and J dropped 2; count of bases not matched to a gene: 12. The CDR3 has 18 residues. In germline, CDR1 is SEHNR, CDR2 FQNEAQ (reference sequence). CDR3 bases: TGTGCCAGCAGCTTATGGGACAGAAAAGTGAGCGGCAATCAGCCCCAGCATTTT. Encoded protein: CASSLWDRKVSGNQPQHF.

This sequence joins TRBV11-2 and TRBJ2-6; the D is unclear. The CDR3 runs 15 residues. The V gene lost 5 bases and the J gene lost 0 bases, with 8 bases spanning the gap. CDR1 is SGHAT, CDR2 FQNNGV, per germline. The CDR3 reads CASSISISGANVLTF. CDR3 bases: TGTGCCAGCAGCATCAGCATCTCTGGGGCCAACGTCCTGACTTTC.

This clonotype was seen repeatedly, ten times or more. The chain joins TRBV11-2 to TRBJ1-1, with D perhaps TRBD1 (6 bases). Trimming cost V 5 bases and J 1 base, with 20 bases left between them. Germline V lookup: CDR1 SGHAT, CDR2 FQNNGV. The CDR3 spans 17 residues. CDR3 nucleotides: TGTGCCAGCAGCCCATCAACACCGGACAGCGGGAACACTGAAGCTTTCTTT. This sequence encodes CASSPSTPDSGNTEAFF.

This clonotype came up a few times. The chain links TRBV6-2 or TRBV6-3 to TRBJ1-1; D gene unclear. The germline V gene has CDR1 MNHEY and CDR2 SVGEGT. This CDR3 has 15 residues. The V gene lost 4 bases and the J gene lost 1 base, with 13 bases spanning the gap. The chain's CDR3 is CASSSPGYKNTEAFF. CDR3 sequence (DNA): TGTGCCAGCAGTTCCCCGGGATACAAGAACACTGAAGCTTTCTTT.

This clonotype was found many times. V and J are TRBV6-4 and TRBJ1-5; D is unresolved. Germline values: CDR1 MRHNA, CDR2 SNTAGT. V lost 3 bases and J 4 bases, leaving 7 bases between the germline ends. The CDR3 runs 13 residues. CDR3 DNA: TGTGCCAGCAGTGAACAGCAGAATCAGCCCCAGCATTTT. As protein: CASSEQQNQPQHF.

This clonotype was observed a handful of times. This sequence joins TRBV27 and TRBJ1-4; the match to TRBD1 covers 7 bases. Per germline, CDR1 MNHEY and CDR2 SMNVEV (reference sequence). V was clipped by 2 bases and J by 7 bases; unmatched bases: 4. This CDR3 region has 14 residues. The CDR3 DNA reads as TGTGCCAGCAGTTTACTTGACAGGGCTGAAAAACTGTTTTTT. It specifies CASSLLDRAEKLFF.

This chain joins TRBV11-3 and TRBJ2-2, with 8 bases that match TRBD1. Germline loops: CDR1 SGHNT, CDR2 YENEEA. Trimming took 5 bases from V and 1 from J; bases not matched to a gene: 6. CDR3 length: 16 residues. The CDR3 DNA follows: TGTGCCAGCAGCCACGGGACAGGATGGAACACCGGGGAGCTGTTTTTT. The encoded protein is CASSHGTGWNTGELFF.

This clonotype has more than one count but fewer than ten. V usage is TRBV4-2 and J usage is TRBJ1-1; D gene uncertain. Per the germline V gene, CDR1 is LGHNA and CDR2 is YNFKEQ. Trimming took 1 base from V and 2 from J, leaving 2 bases between them. The CDR3 loop spans 12 amino acids. CDR3 sequence: CASSQANTEAFF. The CDR3 nucleotides read TGTGCCAGCAGCCAAGCCAACACTGAAGCTTTCTTT.

This clonotype was counted only a few times. The chain has TRBV6-6 and TRBJ1-1; no clear D. The CDR3 has 10 amino acids. The V and J ends lost 6 bases and 12 bases respectively, with 11 bases between them. The V gene's germline CDR1 is MNHNY and CDR2 SVGAGI (reference sequence). The DNA of the CDR3 is TGTGCCAGCAGCCCCTCCGAGACTTTCTTT. The encoded protein is CASSPSETFF.

This clonotype was seen repeatedly, ten times or more. V gene TRBV7-7 combines with J gene TRBJ2-1; TRBD1 matches at 8 bases. Germline V CDR1 and CDR2: SSHAT, FNYEAQ (reference sequence). Trimming cost V 1 base and J 7 bases; bases outside gene matches: 0. The CDR3 is 13 amino acids. Here the CDR3 reads CASSLGTGNEQFF. The CDR3, as DNA: TGTGCCAGCAGCTTAGGGACAGGGAATGAGCAGTTCTTC. The complete variable domain, with remaining parts taken from reference TRBV7-7 and TRBJ2-1, reads GAGVSQSPRYKVTKRGQDVTLRCDPISSHATLYWYQQALGQGPEFLTYFNYEAQPDKSGLPSDRFSAERPEGSISTLTIQRTEQRDSAMYRCASSLGTGNEQFFGPGTRLTVL.

This clonotype has a count of ten or more. The V gene is TRBV7-9, the J gene TRBJ2-1; D is uncertain. The CDR3 extends over 15 amino acids. V lost 1 base to trimming and J lost 4 bases, with 11 bases between them. Germline-derived CDR1 and CDR2 are SEHNR and FQNEAQ (reference sequence). The CDR3 bases are TGTGCCAGCAGCTTAGTCTGGAACCGTTACAATGAGCAGTTCTTC. Translating gives CASSLVWNRYNEQFF. Using reference TRBV7-9 and TRBJ2-1 for the parts outside the CDR3, the full variable domain is DTGVSQNPRHKITKRGQNVTFRCDPISEHNRLYWYRQTLGQGPEFLTYFQNEAQLEKSRLLSDRFSAERPKGSFSTLEIQRTEQGDSAMYLCASSLVWNRYNEQFFGPGTRLTVL.

This clonotype was counted a few times. The rearrangement links TRBV4-2 to TRBJ2-7; 7 bases match TRBD1. J gave up 4 bases and V 0 bases, and 9 bases lay outside the gene matches. This CDR3 has 16 amino acids. CDR1 and CDR2 (germline): LGHNA, YNFKEQ. Here the CDR3 reads CASSQDLGQRIYEQYF. CDR3 nucleotides: TGTGCCAGCAGCCAAGATCTGGGACAGAGAATTTACGAGCAGTACTTC.

The chain recombines TRBV3-1 with TRBJ1-6, with no clear D. The germline gives CDR1 LGHDT, CDR2 YNNKEL (reference sequence). This CDR3 is built from 15 residues. The V end was cut by 3 bases, the J end by 0 bases, with 6 bases between. CDR3 amino acids: CASSHQSSYNSPLHF. For the CDR3, the DNA is TGTGCCAGCAGCCATCAGAGCTCCTATAATTCACCCCTCCACTTT.

The chain joins TRBV9 to TRBJ2-3; the D is unclear. There are 12 residues in the CDR3. V was cut by 3 bases and J by 6 bases, with 8 bases left in between. Germline V gives CDR1 SGDLS, CDR2 YYNGEE. CDR3 protein: CASSATEDTQYF. The CDR3, as DNA: TGTGCCAGCAGCGCGACCGAGGATACGCAGTATTTT. Full variable domain (outside the CDR3, taken from reference TRBV9 and TRBJ2-3): DSGVTQTPKHLITATGQRVTLRCSPRSGDLSVYWYQQSLDQGLQFLIQYYNGEERAKGNILERFSAQQFPDLHSELNLSSLELGDSALYFCASSATEDTQYFGPGTRLTVL.

There are a few counts of this clonotype. J is TRBJ1-2 and V is TRBV29-1; no firm D call. V was trimmed by 3 bases and J by 0 bases, leaving 8 bases between them. The CDR3 consists of 13 residues. Germline loops: CDR1 SQVTM, CDR2 ANQGSEA. CDR3 amino acids: CSVELLANYGYTF. The DNA of the CDR3 is TGCAGCGTTGAGCTGTTAGCTAACTATGGCTACACCTTC.

The table lists this clonotype with many counts. V usage is TRBV3-1 and J usage is TRBJ1-6; perhaps TRBD1 as D (5 bases). The V gene lost 6 bases and the J gene lost 5 bases, with 23 bases spanning the gap. Per the germline V gene, CDR1 is LGHDT and CDR2 is YNNKEL (reference sequence). The CDR3 has 18 residues. DNA for the CDR3: TGTGCCAGCAGTTCCTCAGGGAGCAGCTCGGCAAATAATTCACCCCTCCACTTT. It codes for CASSSSGSSSANNSPLHF.

In this sample, this clonotype turned up a few times. The rearrangement joins TRBV29-1 to TRBJ1-1; 8 positions agree with TRBD1. In germline, CDR1 is SQVTM, CDR2 ANQGSEA. The CDR3 totals 11 residues. J gave up 8 bases and V 7 bases, and 6 bases lay outside the gene matches. CDR3 coding DNA: TGCAGCGCAATACAGGGGGTGGAAGCTTTCTTT. Translation: CSAIQGVEAFF.